The rows below give T cell receptor beta chains drawn from one sample of a study of beta chain features in type 1 diabetes. The protocol was immunoSEQ multiplex PCR, while the TCRdb copy is restricted to in-frame clones and leaves out a portion. The sample consists of 150,000 to 200,000 clones, about 9% of them appearing once. The source material was central memory CD4+ T cells from blood. Source of these receptors: a woman under 40 with type 1 diabetes. Each CDR3 is given with its conserved first and last residue. A D gene is named only where the DNA matches it firmly. For some rows the clone size is stated as once, few or many, or as a class when expanded; others skip it.

>14|TRBJ1-3|-|-|TRBV28
CASSLGGTDLPWAF
TGTGCCAGCAGTTTGGGAGGGACCGATCTACCCTGGGCCTTT
>15|TRBJ2-7|-|-|TRBV19
CASSIQGGGSYEQYF
TGTGCCAGTAGTATCCAGGGCGGTGGTTCCTACGAGCAGTACTTC
>13|TRBJ1-2|few|-|TRBV6-5
CASSSTPNYGYTF
TGTGCCAGCAGTTCGACACCAAACTATGGCTACACCTTC
>11|TRBJ1-1|-|-|TRBV20-1
CSATHGAEAFF
TGCAGTGCTACCCATGGAGCTGAAGCTTTCTTT
>16|TRBJ1-2|-|TRBD1|TRBV4-1
CASRLQPGQGFYGYTF
TGCGCCAGCAGGCTCCAACCGGGACAGGGGTTTTATGGCTACACCTTC
>15|TRBJ2-1|few|-|TRBV10-3
CAISSFQRDYNEQFF
TGTGCCATCAGTAGTTTCCAACGGGACTACAATGAGCAGTTCTTC
>15|TRBJ2-7|-|-|TRBV29-1
CSVDDGRGATYEQYF
TGCAGCGTTGACGACGGCAGGGGTGCGACATACGAGCAGTACTTC
>15|TRBJ2-5|few|TRBD1|TRBV27
CASSSYHRGQETQYF
TGTGCCAGCAGTTCTTACCACAGGGGTCAAGAGACCCAGTACTTC
>17|TRBJ1-1|once|-|TRBV27
CASSRRQAQRLNTEAFF
TGTGCCAGCAGTCGCCGACAGGCTCAAAGACTGAACACTGAAGCTTTCTTT
>13|TRBJ1-5|few|-|TRBV27
CASSLNRDQPQHF
TGTGCCAGCAGTTTAAACAGGGATCAGCCCCAGCATTTT
>15|TRBJ1-2|-|TRBD1|TRBV19
CASSPPGQGTYGYTF
TGTGCCAGTAGTCCGCCGGGACAGGGGACCTATGGCTACACCTTC
>14|TRBJ1-3|few|-|TRBV28
CASSLGGIGNTIYF
TGTGCCAGCAGTTTGGGAGGGATTGGAAACACCATATATTTT
>14|TRBJ2-2|-|TRBD1|TRBV19
CASSGQGYSGELFF
TGTGCCAGCTCCGGACAGGGGTACAGCGGGGAGCTGTTTTTT
>17|TRBJ2-7|-|-|TRBV28
CASSPPGGSGHSYEQYF
TGTGCCAGCAGTCCCCCTGGGGGTAGCGGTCACTCCTACGAGCAGTACTTC
>9|TRBJ2-5|-|-|TRBV30
CAWSDCQYF
TGTGCCTGGAGTGACTGTCAGTACTTC
>16|TRBJ2-7|-|TRBD1|TRBV7-6
CASSLGATTGAYEQYF
TGTGCCAGCAGCTTAGGAGCGACCACAGGGGCTTACGAGCAGTACTTC
>15|TRBJ2-2|few|TRBD2|TRBV6-5
CASSLAGMVAGELFF
TGTGCCAGCAGCCTAGCGGGAATGGTCGCCGGGGAGCTGTTTTTT
>17|TRBJ2-2|few|TRBD2|TRBV4-2
CASSQGTSGRAAGELFF
TGTGCCAGCAGCCAAGGCACTAGCGGGAGGGCCGCCGGGGAGCTGTTTTTT
>15|TRBJ2-5|few|-|TRBV5-1
CASSLAGGSQETQYF
TGCGCCAGCAGCTTGGCTGGAGGAAGCCAAGAGACCCAGTACTTC
>12|TRBJ2-1|few|-|TRBV19
CASSIAFGEQFF
TGTGCCAGTAGTATAGCATTCGGTGAGCAGTTCTTC
>15|TRBJ1-1|-|TRBD1|TRBV28
CASSSGGQGALGAFF
TGTGCCAGCAGTTCGGGAGGACAGGGGGCTTTAGGAGCTTTCTTT
>11|TRBJ1-2|few|-|TRBV20-1
CSAGHLYGYTF
TGCAGTGCTGGACACCTCTATGGCTACACCTTC
>15|TRBJ2-7|-|TRBD2|TRBV27
CASSQSSGRDAEQYF
TGTGCCAGCAGTCAATCTAGCGGGAGGGACGCCGAGCAGTACTTC
>13|TRBJ2-7|few|TRBD2|TRBV11-3
CARAGETAYEQYF
TGTGCCCGCGCGGGGGAAACTGCCTACGAGCAGTACTTC
>15|TRBJ1-3|few|-|TRBV4-1
CASSQYGTRGNTIYF
TGCGCCAGCAGCCAATACGGGACACGGGGAAACACCATATATTTT
>12|TRBJ1-2|few|TRBD1|TRBV29-1
CSVGTGGESYTF
TGCAGCGTGGGGACAGGGGGAGAGAGCTACACCTTC
>15|TRBJ1-2|-|TRBD1|TRBV28
CASSLGQGGNYGYTF
TGTGCCAGCAGCCTCGGACAGGGCGGTAACTATGGCTACACCTTC
>14|TRBJ2-2|-|TRBD1|TRBV19
CASSIGQGVRELFF
TGTGCCAGTAGTATCGGTCAGGGGGTCCGGGAGCTGTTTTTT
>14|TRBJ1-2|-|TRBD1|TRBV5-1
CASSLEGQALDYTF
TGCGCCAGCAGCCTGGAGGGACAGGCCTTGGACTACACCTTC
>13|TRBJ2-3|-|TRBD1|TRBV5-1
CASKTGVGGTQYF
TGCGCCAGCAAAACAGGGGTAGGTGGGACGCAGTATTTT
>12|TRBJ2-3|-|-|TRBV29-1
CSVSTGTDTQYF
TGCAGCGTCTCCACAGGGACAGATACGCAGTATTTT
>16|TRBJ2-7|few|TRBD2|TRBV5-6
CASSLSPSGRAYEQYF
TGTGCCAGCAGCTTGTCTCCTAGCGGGAGGGCCTACGAGCAGTACTTC
>15|TRBJ2-5|-|TRBD1|TRBV4-1
CASSLGTGERETQYF
TGCGCCAGCAGCCTAGGGACAGGGGAGCGGGAGACCCAGTACTTC
>13|TRBJ1-1|-|TRBD1|TRBV29-1
CSVPPGQGTEAFF
TGCAGCGTCCCCCCGGGACAGGGCACTGAAGCTTTCTTT
>15|TRBJ2-5|-|TRBD1|TRBV4-1
CASSQPRGRQETQYF
TGCGCCAGCAGCCAGCCCAGGGGGCGGCAAGAGACCCAGTACTTC
>15|TRBJ2-1|-|TRBD2|TRBV5-1
CASSPVEREYNEQFF
TGCGCCAGCAGCCCCGTGGAGCGGGAGTACAATGAGCAGTTCTTC
>17|TRBJ1-3|few|-|TRBV21-1
CASSLPRIGGSGNTIYF
TGTGCCAGCAGCCTCCCCCGAATCGGAGGCTCTGGAAACACCATATATTTT
>16|TRBJ1-2|few|-|TRBV18
CASSPNDVGAGYGYTF
TGTGCCAGCTCACCGAACGACGTTGGGGCTGGCTATGGCTACACCTTC
>13|TRBJ2-7|many|-|TRBV18
CASSPMDSHEQYF
TGTGCCAGCTCACCAATGGACAGCCACGAGCAGTACTTC
>12|TRBJ1-2|-|-|TRBV7-9
CASSSGAPGYTF
TGTGCCAGCAGTTCAGGGGCGCCTGGCTACACCTTC
>18|TRBJ2-1|few|TRBD2|TRBV29-1
CSVEGTGTSGRVYNEQFF
TGCAGCGTTGAAGGTACCGGGACTAGCGGGAGGGTCTACAATGAGCAGTTCTTC
>11|TRBJ1-1|-|-|TRBV5-1
CASSSDTEAFF
TGCGCCAGCAGTTCAGACACTGAAGCTTTCTTT
>14|TRBJ1-5|few|-|TRBV6-6
CASSATDSNQPQHF
TGTGCCAGCAGCGCCACAGATAGCAATCAGCCCCAGCATTTT
>12|TRBJ1-2|-|TRBD1|TRBV7-9
CASSQTGYGYTF
TGTGCCAGCAGCCAGACAGGGTATGGCTACACCTTC
>12|TRBJ2-7|few|-|TRBV7-8
CASRGRGYEQYF
TGTGCCAGCAGGGGCAGGGGATACGAGCAGTACTTC
>15|TRBJ2-2|-|-|TRBV7-8
CASEFVRWNTGELFF
TGTGCCAGCGAATTCGTACGGTGGAACACCGGGGAGCTGTTTTTT
>14|TRBJ2-5|-|TRBD2|TRBV2
CASRTSGGLETQYF
TGTGCCAGTCGGACTAGCGGGGGACTAGAGACCCAGTACTTC
>13|TRBJ1-5|few|TRBD1|TRBV2
CASSMGQNQPQHF
TGTGCCAGCAGTATGGGACAGAATCAGCCCCAGCATTTT
>14|TRBJ2-3|-|-|TRBV21-1
CASTLGDTTDTQYF
TGTGCCAGCACCCTAGGGGACACTACAGATACGCAGTATTTT
>12|TRBJ1-2|-|-|TRBV6-1
CASSDRALGYTF
TGTGCCAGCAGTGACAGAGCGCTTGGCTACACCTTC
>15|TRBJ2-1|few|TRBD2|TRBV11-2
CASTTIAGAYNEQFF
TGTGCCAGCACCACAATAGCGGGGGCCTACAATGAGCAGTTCTTC
>12|TRBJ2-5|few|-|TRBV2
CASGGHQETQYF
TGTGCCAGCGGAGGGCACCAAGAGACCCAGTACTTC
>14|TRBJ2-7|-|-|TRBV28
CASSLVSGVYEQYF
TGTGCCAGCAGTTTGGTATCAGGGGTGTACGAGCAGTACTTC
>14|TRBJ2-7|few|TRBD1|TRBV6-1
CASSVMDRSYEQYF
TGTGCCAGCAGTGTGATGGACAGGAGCTACGAGCAGTACTTC
>14|TRBJ2-7|few|-|TRBV7-9
CASSTEGRTDEQYF
TGTGCCAGCAGCACAGAGGGAAGGACTGACGAGCAGTACTTC
>15|TRBJ1-2|few|TRBD1|TRBV4-1
CASSKGQGADYGYTF
TGCGCCAGCAGCAAGGGACAGGGGGCGGACTATGGCTACACCTTC